This entry concerns a single T cell receptor (beta chain). The data stem from a study of blood T cell repertoires in COVID-19. At the level of the study: Spain, Italy and the United States supplied samples that represented acute and convalescent COVID-19. Nucleic acid was either cDNA or gDNA, and it came from T cells, B-cell-depleted T cells, or PBMCs.

Original handling: Amplification with reference gene primers provided the estimates of nucleated cell counts. Only in-frame clones appear in the TCRdb table, and some are missing; sequencing was by immunoSEQ multiplex PCR. Clone size and the V and J calls come from that table; the DNA yielded D and trimming. Among 60,000 to 65,000 clones, about 87% were seen once, and the ten largest hold around 8.3%. Looked up from germline, CDR1 is LGHNA and CDR2 is YNFKEQ. The CDR3 length is 16 residues. V was clipped by 0 bases and J by 1 base, with 10 bases between them. The V gene is TRBV4-2, the J gene TRBJ1-3; D not certain. The clonotype originates from a human donor with active COVID-19. The donor label of this sample is uncertain. Sequencing input: peripheral blood. The CDR3: CASSQDMRRSGNTIYF. DNA for the CDR3: TGTGCCAGCAGCCAAGATATGAGGAGATCTGGAAACACCATATATTTT.